These T cell receptor beta chains were read from a single sample in a study of shared clonotypes between healthy human individuals. Profiled with immunoSEQ multiplex PCR; TCRdb holds only in-frame clones, not every one. The table includes 2 million to 3 million clones, 80% to 95% detected once. The sequencing sample was made of naive CD4+ T cells from PBMCs. The source of these receptors is a man aged 18 to 29 in good health. Some clones in this sample may be carry-over from other donors' samples. CDR3s include the opening cysteine and the closing phenylalanine or tryptophan. A D gene is named only where the DNA matches it firmly. Clone size is not always given. Where it is, it says once, few, many or a class for expanded clones.

size | D | length | J | V | CDR3 | DNA
. | . | 13 | TRBJ1-2 | TRBV28 | CASSLRSNYGYTF | TGTGCCAGCAGTTTAAGGAGCAACTATGGCTACACCTTC
. | . | 15 | TRBJ2-3 | TRBV7-2 | CASSLAGGRGEAQYF | TGTGCCAGCAGCTTAGCGGGTGGGCGCGGAGAGGCGCAGTATTTT
. | . | 13 | TRBJ1-1 | TRBV27 | CASSFWVGTEAFF | TGTGCCAGCAGTTTTTGGGTTGGAACTGAAGCTTTCTTT
once | . | 13 | TRBJ2-5 | TRBV9 | CASSPGSQETQYF | TGTGCCAGCAGCCCAGGTTCCCAAGAGACCCAGTACTTC
. | . | 15 | TRBJ2-3 | TRBV6-5 | CASSYSGPQRHTQYF | TGTGCCAGCAGTTACTCGGGGCCCCAACGCCATACGCAGTATTTT
. | . | 11 | TRBJ1-5 | TRBV6-5 | CASSEVAGQHF | TGTGCCAGCAGTGAAGTGGCAGGCCAACATTTT
. | . | 13 | TRBJ1-2 | TRBV6-1 | CASSEALPGRGTF | TGTGCCAGCAGTGAAGCTCTTCCGGGACGGGGGACCTTC
. | TRBD2 | 13 | TRBJ2-1 | TRBV2 | CASQLAGVNEQFF | TGTGCCAGCCAACTAGCGGGAGTTAATGAGCAGTTCTTC
. | . | 14 | TRBJ1-1 | TRBV7-9 | CASSLAAMNTEAFF | TGTGCCAGCAGCTTAGCAGCCATGAACACTGAAGCTTTCTTT
few | TRBD2 | 16 | TRBJ2-5 | TRBV7-9 | CASSRGLADPRGTQYF | TGTGCCAGCAGCCGAGGACTAGCGGACCCACGGGGGACCCAGTACTTC
. | . | 12 | TRBJ1-2 | TRBV18 | CASSPGNYGYTF | TGTGCCAGCTCACCAGGCAACTATGGCTACACCTTC
. | TRBD1 | 12 | TRBJ2-5 | TRBV6-1 | CASRRTGETQYF | TGTGCCAGCAGGCGGACAGGGGAGACCCAGTACTTC
. | . | 15 | TRBJ2-2 | TRBV5-1 | CASSLGRGEPGELFF | TGCGCCAGCAGCTTGGGCAGGGGTGAGCCCGGGGAGCTGTTTTTT
. | . | 12 | TRBJ2-3 | TRBV28 | CASRSARGTQYF | TGTGCCAGCAGGTCCGCCAGGGGTACGCAGTATTTT
. | . | 15 | TRBJ2-6 | TRBV5-4 | CASAAGNSGANVLTF | TGTGCCAGCGCTGCAGGTAACTCTGGGGCCAACGTCCTGACTTTC
. | . | 15 | TRBJ1-2 | TRBV6-1 | CASSVLRAGTYGYTF | TGTGCCAGCAGTGTCCTCCGGGCAGGGACCTATGGCTACACCTTC
. | . | 15 | TRBJ2-1 | TRBV10-3 | CAISVRQISYNEQFF | TGTGCCATCAGTGTAAGACAGATATCCTACAATGAGCAGTTCTTC
. | . | 23 | TRBJ1-5 | TRBV2 | CASSDGGGRGARGLDGSNQPQHF | TGTGCCAGCAGTGATGGCGGGGGCCGAGGCGCCCGCGGCTTGGATGGAAGCAATCAGCCCCAGCATTTT
. | . | 15 | TRBJ2-3 | TRBV4-1 | CASSKQAPRSDTQYF | TGCGCCAGCAGCAAACAAGCGCCGAGAAGTGATACGCAGTATTTT
few | . | 14 | TRBJ2-1 | TRBV9 | CASSPRPSNNEQFF | TGTGCCAGCAGCCCCCGGCCGAGCAACAATGAGCAGTTCTTC
. | . | 14 | TRBJ1-4 | TRBV9 | CASSRGVGHEKLFF | TGTGCCAGCAGCAGGGGAGTCGGGCATGAAAAACTGTTTTTT
. | . | 13 | TRBJ1-5 | TRBV7-2 | CASSLQKNQPQHF | TGTGCCAGCAGCTTGCAGAAGAATCAGCCCCAGCATTTT
once | . | 15 | TRBJ2-1 | TRBV7-2 | CASSLALSSYNEQFF | TGTGCCAGCAGCTTAGCCCTCAGCTCCTACAATGAGCAGTTCTTC